This T cell receptor beta chain was captured by sequencing in a study of blood T cell repertoires in COVID-19. Profiling relied on immunoSEQ multiplex PCR, and the TCRdb table lists in-frame clones only, not all of them. The sample shows roughly 140,000 clones, about 79% of them seen only once. Trimming removed 5 bases from V and 3 bases from J; junction bases left unmatched: 5. CDR3 length: 15 residues. Germline V lookup: CDR1 SGHVS, CDR2 FNYEAQ. The sequenced sample was peripheral blood. V gene TRBV7-6 combines with J gene TRBJ2-3; 10 bases align to TRBD2. The sequence was collected from a man in his 60s with active or convalescent COVID-19. The CDR3 is CASSPSGSFTDTQYF. The CDR3 DNA reads TGTGCCAGCAGCCCTAGCGGGAGTTTTACAGATACGCAGTATTTT.